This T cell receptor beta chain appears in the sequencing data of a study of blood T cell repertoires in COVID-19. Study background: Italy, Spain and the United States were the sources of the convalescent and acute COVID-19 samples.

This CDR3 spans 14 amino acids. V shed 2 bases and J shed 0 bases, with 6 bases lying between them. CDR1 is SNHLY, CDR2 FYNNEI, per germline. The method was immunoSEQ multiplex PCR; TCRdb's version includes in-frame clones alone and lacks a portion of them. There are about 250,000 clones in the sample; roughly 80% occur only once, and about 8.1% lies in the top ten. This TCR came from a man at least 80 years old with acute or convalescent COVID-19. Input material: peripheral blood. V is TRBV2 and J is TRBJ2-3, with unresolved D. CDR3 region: CASSELSSTDTQYF. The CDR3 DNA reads TGTGCCAGCAGTGAATTGAGCAGCACAGATACGCAGTATTTT.